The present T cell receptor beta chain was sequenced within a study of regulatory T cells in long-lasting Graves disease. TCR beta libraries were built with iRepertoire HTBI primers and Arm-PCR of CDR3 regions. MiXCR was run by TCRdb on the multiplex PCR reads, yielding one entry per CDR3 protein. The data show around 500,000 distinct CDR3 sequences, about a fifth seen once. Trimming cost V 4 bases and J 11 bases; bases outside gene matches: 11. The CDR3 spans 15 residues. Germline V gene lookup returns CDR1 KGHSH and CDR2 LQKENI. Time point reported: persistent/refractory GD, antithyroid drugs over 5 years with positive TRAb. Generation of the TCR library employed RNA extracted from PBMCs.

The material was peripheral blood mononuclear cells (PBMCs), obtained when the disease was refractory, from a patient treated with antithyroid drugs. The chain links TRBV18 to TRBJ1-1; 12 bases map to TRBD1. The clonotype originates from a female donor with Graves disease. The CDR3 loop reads CASSLPGQGAMSAFF. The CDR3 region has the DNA TGTGCCAGCTCACTTCCGGGACAGGGGGCTATGAGCGCTTTCTTT.